The clone carrying this T cell receptor beta chain was seen once. The antigen is not known. CDR3 length equals 13 residues. Trimming removed 5 bases from V and 7 bases from J, with 15 bases in between. The germline CDR1 and CDR2 sequences are SGHTA and FQGTGA. Sequence data for DNA of cultured CD4+ T cells were generated by the Oncomine TCR Beta short-read assay. TCRdb analysed the PCR reads with MiXCR anew, one entry per CDR3 protein. This repertoire shows 12,000 to 15,000 distinct CDR3 sequences, 52% found once; its top ten account for around 7.7%. Indicated treatment: roughly 10-day PBMC culture with coronavirus spike peptide pools or control peptides (ViraFEST assay). Wells that each held around 2.1 million PBMCs were cultured with 9.5 to 10 IU/ml IL-2 and approximately 9.5 ug/ml peptide pools. This entry belongs to a study of vaccination and CD4 T cells after COVID-19. Study as a whole: Overlapping SARS-CoV-2, HCoV-NL63, HCoV-OC43 and HCoV-229E spike peptides were used to stimulate cells. Findings and limits, study-wide: Median roughly 90% of reactive clones detected in convalescent patients emerged only post-vaccination.

This receptor was taken from a human donor who had recovered from COVID-19. The sample taken for sequencing was CD4+ T cells from blood, cultured in vitro. The chain couples TRBV7-3 to TRBJ2-7; perhaps TRBD1 as D (6 bases). CDR3 nucleotides: TGTGCCAGCAGCGTAAGACAGGACGGGGAGCAGTACTTC. Its protein is CASSVRQDGEQYF.